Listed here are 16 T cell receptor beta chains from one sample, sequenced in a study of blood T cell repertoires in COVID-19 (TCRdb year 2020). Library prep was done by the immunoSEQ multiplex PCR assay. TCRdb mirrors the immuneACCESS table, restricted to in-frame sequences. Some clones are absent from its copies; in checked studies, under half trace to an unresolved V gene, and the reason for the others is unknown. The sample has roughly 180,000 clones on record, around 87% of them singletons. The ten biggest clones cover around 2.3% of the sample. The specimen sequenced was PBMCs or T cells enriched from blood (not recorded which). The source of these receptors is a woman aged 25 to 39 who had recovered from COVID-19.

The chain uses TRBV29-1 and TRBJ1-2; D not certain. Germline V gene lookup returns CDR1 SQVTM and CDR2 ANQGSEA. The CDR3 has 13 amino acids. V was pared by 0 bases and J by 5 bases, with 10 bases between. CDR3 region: CSVEEGGWYGYTF. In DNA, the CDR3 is TGCAGCGTTGAAGAGGGAGGGTGGTATGGCTACACCTTC.

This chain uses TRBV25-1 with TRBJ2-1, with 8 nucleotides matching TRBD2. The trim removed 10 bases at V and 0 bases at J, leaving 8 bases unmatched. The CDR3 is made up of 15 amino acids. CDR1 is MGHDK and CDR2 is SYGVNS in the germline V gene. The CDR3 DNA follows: TGTGCCACTCAACAAGCGGGAGTCTCCTACAATGAGCAGTTCTTC. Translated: CATQQAGVSYNEQFF.

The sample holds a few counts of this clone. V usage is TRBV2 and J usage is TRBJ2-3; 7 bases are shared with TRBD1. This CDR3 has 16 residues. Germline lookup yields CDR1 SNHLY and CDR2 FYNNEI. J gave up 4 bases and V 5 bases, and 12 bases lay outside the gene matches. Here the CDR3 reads CASSLQGVSVPDTQYF. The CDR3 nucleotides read TGTGCCAGCAGTCTTCAGGGGGTTTCCGTTCCAGATACGCAGTATTTT.

The DNA of the CDR3 is TGTGCCAGCAGTGGATTGACAGGGCGGTACGAGCAGTACTTC. Its protein product is CASSGLTGRYEQYF. The rearrangement uses TRBV2 and TRBJ2-7, with 7 nucleotides matching TRBD1. CDR1 is SNHLY and CDR2 is FYNNEI in the germline V gene. CDR3 size: 14 residues. J lost 4 bases, V lost 4 bases, and 7 bases had no gene match.

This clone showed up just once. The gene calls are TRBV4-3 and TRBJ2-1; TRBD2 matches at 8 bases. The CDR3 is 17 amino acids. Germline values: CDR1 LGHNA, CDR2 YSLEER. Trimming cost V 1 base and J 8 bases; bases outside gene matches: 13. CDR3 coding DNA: TGCGCCAGCAGCCAAGCCCCTAGCGGGTACCAGAGGGATGAGCAGTTCTTC. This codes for CASSQAPSGYQRDEQFF.

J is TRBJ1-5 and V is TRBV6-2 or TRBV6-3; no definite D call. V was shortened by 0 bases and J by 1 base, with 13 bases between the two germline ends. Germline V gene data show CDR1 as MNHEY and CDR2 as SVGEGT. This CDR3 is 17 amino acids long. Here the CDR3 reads CASSYSYPGSSNQPQHF. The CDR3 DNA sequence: TGTGCCAGCAGTTACTCGTATCCGGGATCAAGCAATCAGCCCCAGCATTTT.

The CDR3 bases are TGCGCCAGCAGCCAAAACAGGGGGCGCGGAGGCTACACCTTC. Translating gives CASSQNRGRGGYTF. The chain is built from TRBV4-3 and TRBJ1-2; 9 bases match TRBD1. This CDR3 region has 14 residues. The germline CDR1 and CDR2 sequences are LGHNA and YSLEER. After removal of 2 bases from V and 8 bases from J, the junction contained 6 bases not matched to a gene.

The CDR3 DNA reads as TGCGCCAGCAGCCAAGATTCGGGGGGCAGTCGGGAAAAACTGTTTTTT. This translates into CASSQDSGGSREKLFF. V is TRBV4-3 and J is TRBJ1-4, with D possibly being TRBD1 (6 bases). Per germline, CDR1 LGHNA and CDR2 YSLEER. There are 16 residues in the CDR3. Trimming took off 0 bases at V and 8 bases at J, with 16 bases between the two ends.

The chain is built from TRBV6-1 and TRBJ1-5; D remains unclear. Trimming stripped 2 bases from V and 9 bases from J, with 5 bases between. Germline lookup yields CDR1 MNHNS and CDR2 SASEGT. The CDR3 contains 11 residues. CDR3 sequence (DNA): TGTGCCAGCAGTGAAATACTGCCCCAGCATTTT. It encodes CASSEILPQHF.

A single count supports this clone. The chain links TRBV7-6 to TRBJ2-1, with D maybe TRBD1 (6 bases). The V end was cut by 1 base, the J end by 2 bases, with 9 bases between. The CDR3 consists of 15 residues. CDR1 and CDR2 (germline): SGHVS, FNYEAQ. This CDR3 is CASSLGDRPYNEQFF. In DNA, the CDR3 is TGTGCCAGCAGCTTAGGAGACAGGCCCTACAATGAGCAGTTCTTC.

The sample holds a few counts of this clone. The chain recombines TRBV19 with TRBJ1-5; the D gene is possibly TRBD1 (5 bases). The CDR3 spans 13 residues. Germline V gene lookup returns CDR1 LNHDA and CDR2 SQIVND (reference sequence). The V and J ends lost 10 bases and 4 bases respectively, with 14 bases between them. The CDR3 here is CATVGQVNQPQHF. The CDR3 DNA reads TGTGCCACCGTGGGGCAGGTTAATCAGCCCCAGCATTTT.

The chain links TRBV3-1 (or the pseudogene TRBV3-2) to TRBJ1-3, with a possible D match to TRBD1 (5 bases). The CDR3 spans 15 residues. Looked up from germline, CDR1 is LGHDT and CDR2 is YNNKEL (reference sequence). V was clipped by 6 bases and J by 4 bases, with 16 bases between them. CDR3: CASRPLGGEGNTIYF. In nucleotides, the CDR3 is TGTGCCAGCAGGCCGTTGGGGGGAGAAGGAAACACCATATATTTT.

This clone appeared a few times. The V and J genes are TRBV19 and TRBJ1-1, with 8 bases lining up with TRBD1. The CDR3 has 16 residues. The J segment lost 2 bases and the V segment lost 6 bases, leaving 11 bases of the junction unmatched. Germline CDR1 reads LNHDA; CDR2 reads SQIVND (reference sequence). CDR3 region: CASSRITGGLNTEAFF. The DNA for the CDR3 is TGTGCCAGTAGCCGTATTACAGGGGGGCTTAACACTGAAGCTTTCTTT.

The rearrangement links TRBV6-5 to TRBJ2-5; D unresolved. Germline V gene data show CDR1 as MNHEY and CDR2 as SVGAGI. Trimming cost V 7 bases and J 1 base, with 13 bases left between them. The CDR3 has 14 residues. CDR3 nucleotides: TGTGCCAGCACTAATCTAGATACCCAAGAGACCCAGTACTTC. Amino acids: CASTNLDTQETQYF.

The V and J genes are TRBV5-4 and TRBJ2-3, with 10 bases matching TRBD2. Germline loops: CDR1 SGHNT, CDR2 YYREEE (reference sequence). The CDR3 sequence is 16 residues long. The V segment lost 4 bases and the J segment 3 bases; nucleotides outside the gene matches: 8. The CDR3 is CASSAASGSTTDTQYF. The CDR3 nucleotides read TGTGCCAGCAGCGCTGCTAGCGGGAGTACGACAGATACGCAGTATTTT.

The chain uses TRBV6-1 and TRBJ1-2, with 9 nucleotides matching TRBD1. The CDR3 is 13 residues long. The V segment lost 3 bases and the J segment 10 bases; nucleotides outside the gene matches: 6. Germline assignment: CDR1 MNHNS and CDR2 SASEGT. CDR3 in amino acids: CASSETRDRDYTF. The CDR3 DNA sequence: TGTGCCAGCAGTGAGACGCGGGACAGGGACTACACCTTC.